The 2 T cell receptor beta chains in this list originate from one sample, sequenced in a study of T cell responses to AZD1222 COVID-19 vaccine (dated by TCRdb to about 2021). To prepare the library, the immunoSEQ multiplex PCR assay was applied. The clones in this table, taken by TCRdb from immuneACCESS, are in-frame only. Not every clone is retained; where verified, under half of the shortfall comes from an unresolved V gene, and the cause of the rest is unknown. Recorded for this sample are roughly 120,000 clones; approximately 90% of them occurred a single time. The ten biggest clones cover 15% of the sample. The time point label, as the study defines it: about 28 days (+/-7) after the second vaccine dose. Sequenced here: peripheral blood, sampled 28 days after the second AZD1222 dose. These receptors all stem from an adult who received the AZD1222 COVID-19 vaccine.

The rearrangement links TRBV20-1 to TRBJ1-2, with a possible D match to TRBD1 (5 bases). Germline loops: CDR1 DFQATT, CDR2 SNEGSKA (reference sequence). V was trimmed by 3 bases and J by 8 bases, leaving 13 bases between them. The CDR3 sequence is 12 residues long. CDR3 sequence reads: CSASWLGRGYTF. The CDR3 DNA reads as TGCAGTGCTAGTTGGTTGGGGCGGGGCTACACCTTC.

V usage is TRBV6-5 and J usage is TRBJ1-1; the D gene is possibly TRBD1 (5 bases). CDR1 is MNHEY and CDR2 is SVGAGI in the germline V gene. This CDR3 contains 15 residues. Trimming shortened V by 5 bases and J by 4 bases, and 17 bases separated the two germline ends. The CDR3 nucleotides are TGTGCCAGCAGTCTCGGTCGCGGGGGGGGCACTGAAGCTTTCTTT. This sequence encodes CASSLGRGGGTEAFF.